This TCR beta chain originates from a study of blood T cells in healthy people across ages. Primers used in a second PCR of about 6 to 12 cycles were a sample-barcoded 5' primer and a J-beta primer mix. Each TCR beta cDNA got a 12-nucleotide random molecular identifier. A single record per CDR3 protein comes from TCRdb applying MiXCR to the 5' RACE reads. Of roughly 800,000 distinct CDR3 sequences in the sample, roughly 35% were seen once. The CDR3 spans 16 residues. The V and J ends lost 5 bases and 0 bases respectively, with 14 bases between them. Source material: blood. This sequence was found in a man aged 18-30 years in good health. The V call is TRBV12-3 or TRBV12-4, the J call TRBJ1-3; D ambiguous. DNA for the CDR3: TGTGCCAGCAGTCCATCGGGGAAGAGCTCTGGAAACACCATATATTTT. This gives the protein CASSPSGKSSGNTIYF.